The following is a TCR beta chain sequence with its context. Its antigen is undetermined. The sample belongs to a study of cytomegalovirus exposure and HLA in healthy donors. Separate from the 666-subject first cohort, the roughly 120-subject validation cohort was the one that the donors belonged to. Study observations and caveats: Among TCR beta chains, those listed as cytomegalovirus-associated numbered over 150. Most TCR sequences showed up rarely, but some public TCRs showed up in many donors.

The germline gives CDR1 SGHRS, CDR2 YFSETQ. The CDR3 runs to 15 residues. The V end was cut by 1 base, the J end by 6 bases, with 14 bases between. Assay used: immunoSEQ multiplex PCR; TCRdb lists only in-frame clones, some missing. The sample includes 150,000 or so clones, about 88% of them seen just once. The sequence came from a woman under 30 in good health and CMV-seropositive. Sequencing was carried out using PBMCs. This chain connects TRBV5-1 to TRBJ2-1, with D uncertain. CDR3 loop: CASSLLATGGNEQFF. The CDR3 nucleotides read TGCGCCAGCAGCTTGTTAGCCACCGGTGGCAATGAGCAGTTCTTC.